These 32 T cell receptor beta chains were sequenced from one sample in a study of T cells expressing NK-cell markers. Reanalyzing the 5' RACE reads, TCRdb keeps one entry per CDR3 protein, without DNA. This sample carries more than 120,000 distinct CDR3 sequences, with roughly 12% going to the ten biggest clones. Material for sequencing was blood T cells: a sorted CD56 or NKG2C T cell subset, CD4+ or CD8+ T cells, or bulk PBMC T cells (not recorded which). The source of these receptors is a man younger than 35 in good health.

The rearrangement links TRBV7-8 to TRBJ2-2; TCRdb designates TRBD2, a call that cannot be tested without DNA. CDR3 length equals 15 residues. In germline, CDR1 is SGHVS, CDR2 FQNEAQ. The CDR3: CASSLVRTSGGELFF.

The chain carries TRBV20-1 and TRBJ1-2. From germline, CDR1 is DFQATT and CDR2 SNEGSKA (reference sequence). CDR3 size: 14 residues. The CDR3 reads CSARPPAGHYGYTF.

The rearrangement links TRBV20-1 to TRBJ2-1; checking the TCRdb D call of TRBD2 is not possible without DNA. The CDR3 extends over 13 amino acids. Germline V gives CDR1 DFQATT, CDR2 SNEGSKA (reference sequence). This CDR3 is CSARREGWNEQFF.

This sequence joins TRBV29-1 and TRBJ2-5. The CDR3 contains 13 residues. CDR1 and CDR2 (germline): SQVTM, ANQGSEA. The CDR3 loop reads CSVEEMSKETQYF.

The chain recombines TRBV13 with TRBJ2-6; the D call from TCRdb, TRBD1, cannot be confirmed without DNA. The CDR3 runs 19 residues. Germline CDR1 is PRHDT and CDR2 is FYEKMQ (reference sequence). The CDR3 loop reads CASYPAFDRDQSGANVLTF.

The chain is built from TRBV30 and TRBJ2-1; TCRdb's assignment of TRBD1 cannot be checked, as there is no DNA. Germline V lookup: CDR1 GTSNPN, CDR2 SVGIG (reference sequence). CDR3 length: 16 amino acids. The CDR3 reads CAWVPRSRPSYNEQFF.

The chain links TRBV4-3 to TRBJ2-3; no DNA is available, so the TRBD2 call from TCRdb remains unchecked. Germline CDR1 LGHNA, CDR2 YSLEER. This CDR3 is 15 amino acids long. The CDR3 spells CASSQEWRSTDTQYF.

The rearrangement joins TRBV4-1 to TRBJ2-3. CDR3 length: 14 amino acids. Germline V gene lookup returns CDR1 MGHRA and CDR2 YSYEKL. CDR3 in amino acids: CASSRSETTDTQYF.

V and J are TRBV5-5 and TRBJ2-1; absent DNA, TCRdb's TRBD2 call cannot be checked. Germline V lookup: CDR1 SGHKS, CDR2 YYEKEE (reference sequence). The length of the CDR3 is 15 residues. The CDR3 spells CASSLHPTRNNEQFF. The full variable domain, with the rest looked up from reference TRBV5-5 and TRBJ2-1, is DAGVTQSPTHLIKTRGQQVTLRCSPISGHKSVSWYQQVLGQGPQFIFQYYEKEERGRGNFPDRFSARQFPNYSSELNVNALLLGDSALYLCASSLHPTRNNEQFFGPGTRLTVL.

The chain joins TRBV19 to TRBJ2-1; absent DNA, TCRdb's TRBD2 call cannot be checked. CDR3 length: 13 amino acids. In germline, CDR1 is LNHDA, CDR2 SQIVND (reference sequence). This CDR3 reads CATSSGSYNEQFF.

V and J are TRBV7-8 and TRBJ2-7; the D call from TCRdb, TRBD2, cannot be confirmed without DNA. Germline CDR1 SGHVS, CDR2 FQNEAQ. The CDR3 runs 16 residues. CDR3 protein: CASSLDLEGKSYEQYF.

V usage is TRBV29-1 and J usage is TRBJ2-7; TCRdb names TRBD1, which stays unverified in the absence of DNA. Germline loops: CDR1 SQVTM, CDR2 ANQGSEA. The CDR3 loop spans 12 amino acids. The CDR3 is CSVEQGEGEQYF.

The rearrangement links TRBV7-8 to TRBJ2-3; the D call of TRBD2 rests on TCRdb alone, since no DNA is present to check it. The CDR3 extends over 14 amino acids. CDR1 SGHVS and CDR2 FQNEAQ come from the germline V gene. CDR3 amino acids: CASSPEGITDTQYF.

This chain joins TRBV3-1 and TRBJ2-5; TCRdb returns TRBD2, unconfirmable since there is no DNA. CDR3 length equals 16 residues. Germline V lookup: CDR1 LGHDT, CDR2 YNNKEL (reference sequence). CDR3 residues: CASSPWTSGSEETQYF.

This chain joins TRBV7-2 and TRBJ2-7; TCRdb proposes TRBD2, but this gene call is untestable without DNA. CDR3 length equals 15 residues. Germline lookup yields CDR1 SGHTA and CDR2 FQGNSA. Here the CDR3 reads CASSPGLEWPPEQYF.

This chain joins TRBV19 and TRBJ1-1; there is no DNA to check the TCRdb D call of TRBD1. CDR1 and CDR2 (germline): LNHDA, SQIVND (reference sequence). The CDR3 spans 15 residues. CDR3 in amino acids: CASSQKWGLGTEAFF.

The gene calls are TRBV9 and TRBJ2-7; TCRdb's D call of TRBD1 is untestable without DNA. Germline loops: CDR1 SGDLS, CDR2 YYNGEE. The CDR3 is made up of 15 amino acids. CDR3 residues: CASSVEGDRAYEQYF.

The rearrangement uses TRBV21-1 and TRBJ2-2. TRBV21-1 corresponds to a pseudogene. The CDR3 has 17 residues. The CDR3 here is CASSKVINTQNTGELFF.

This chain uses TRBV6-1 with TRBJ2-2; TCRdb's D call of TRBD2 is untestable without DNA. Germline values: CDR1 MNHNS, CDR2 SASEGT. The CDR3 covers 15 residues. CDR3 sequence reads: CASSEASGYTGELFF.

The chain recombines TRBV5-1 with TRBJ2-2; the D call from TCRdb, TRBD2, cannot be confirmed without DNA. Germline CDR1 reads SGHRS; CDR2 reads YFSETQ. This CDR3 is 14 amino acids long. CDR3 amino acids: CASGSTRNTGELFF.

This sequence joins TRBV12-3 or TRBV12-4 and TRBJ2-5. This CDR3 has 14 amino acids. This chain's CDR3 is CAIVSPLGQETQYF.

This chain joins TRBV3-1 and TRBJ2-2. The CDR3 extends over 16 amino acids. The germline CDR1 and CDR2 sequences are LGHDT and YNNKEL (reference sequence). CDR3: CASSQGFRINTGELFF.

This chain links TRBV5-4 with TRBJ2-3. There are 14 residues in the CDR3. Per the germline V gene, CDR1 is SGHNT and CDR2 is YYREEE (reference sequence). The CDR3 reads CASSLDGRTDTQYF.

The rearrangement joins TRBV4-3 to TRBJ2-2; absent DNA, TCRdb's TRBD1 call cannot be checked. CDR1 and CDR2 (germline): LGHNA, YSLEER. The CDR3 runs to 15 residues. Here the CDR3 reads CASSQDTGWAGELFF.

The chain links TRBV6-5 to TRBJ2-4. This CDR3 is built from 11 residues. Germline V gives CDR1 MNHEY, CDR2 SVGAGI. The CDR3: CASAAGNIQYF.

The chain employs TRBV23-1 and TRBJ2-1; the D call of TRBD2 rests on TCRdb alone, since no DNA is present to check it. TRBV23-1 carries the ORF label, with uncertain function. The CDR3 consists of 16 residues. This CDR3 reads CASSPCKGSSYNEQFF.

V usage is TRBV6-5 and J usage is TRBJ1-5; checking the TCRdb D call of TRBD1 is not possible without DNA. The CDR3 has 15 amino acids. Germline V gives CDR1 MNHEY, CDR2 SVGAGI. CDR3 loop: CASSYGRHSNQPQHF.

This chain links TRBV12-3 or TRBV12-4 with TRBJ2-1; TCRdb designates TRBD2, a call that cannot be tested without DNA. The CDR3 has 15 residues. The CDR3 protein is CASSPGTSGRVWQFF.

CDR3 residues: CASSLFGVDTQYF. The V call is TRBV5-6, the J call TRBJ2-3. From germline, CDR1 is SGHDT and CDR2 YYEEEE. The CDR3 spans 13 residues.

V usage is TRBV6-1 and J usage is TRBJ2-3. The CDR3 extends over 15 amino acids. Germline V gene sequence: CDR1 MNHNS, CDR2 SASEGT. The CDR3 loop reads CASSIAVYSTDTQYF.

The rearrangement uses TRBV7-9 and TRBJ2-3; TCRdb indicates TRBD2, and absent DNA this call remains unverified. The CDR3 runs 15 residues. In germline, CDR1 is SEHNR, CDR2 FQNEAQ (reference sequence). CDR3: CASSPTLAAADTQYF.

The chain couples TRBV6-5 to TRBJ1-1. Per germline, CDR1 MNHEY and CDR2 SVGAGI. The CDR3 has 16 residues. CDR3 sequence reads: CASSYFSGTLNTEAFF.